What follows are 3 T cell receptor beta chains derived from one specimen sequenced in a study of T cell responses to AZD1222 COVID-19 vaccine. Libraries were prepared by immunoSEQ multiplex PCR; TCRdb keeps only in-frame clonotypes and omits some of them. The table lists 100,000 to 120,000 clones, roughly 90% of them singletons, with about 1.6% in the top ten. Sample: peripheral blood, taken on day 0 of AZD1222 vaccination. Receptor source: an adult in good health.

The CDR3 DNA sequence: TGTGCCAGTAGCGACAGGGCTGGGGCCAACGTCCTGACTTTC. Its translation: CASSDRAGANVLTF. The chain links TRBV19 to TRBJ2-6, with TRBD1 matching over 7 bases. J lost 2 bases, V lost 6 bases, and 1 base had no gene match. CDR1 and CDR2 (germline): LNHDA, SQIVND (reference sequence). The CDR3 is 14 amino acids.

The genes are TRBV2 and TRBJ2-3; tentatively, D is TRBD2 (6 bases). The CDR3 covers 14 residues. V was clipped by 1 base and J by 4 bases, with 9 bases between them. Per germline, CDR1 SNHLY and CDR2 FYNNEI. The CDR3 is CASSEEPGADTQYF. CDR3 coding DNA: TGTGCCAGCAGTGAAGAACCGGGGGCAGATACGCAGTATTTT.

The chain is built from TRBV6-5 and TRBJ1-1, with D perhaps TRBD1 (6 bases). This CDR3 is 15 amino acids long. In germline, CDR1 is MNHEY, CDR2 SVGAGI. Trimming pared 4 bases from V and 5 bases from J, leaving 17 bases between. CDR3 residues: CASSLDSPGGTEAFF. The CDR3 DNA reads as TGTGCCAGCAGTTTGGACAGCCCGGGAGGGACTGAAGCTTTCTTT.